Each of the 30 T cell receptor beta chains below was sequenced from the same sample in a study of T cells after yellow fever vaccination. In TCRdb, the 5' RACE reads were re-called with MiXCR into one record per CDR3 protein. The data show 500,000 to 650,000 distinct CDR3 sequences, around an eighth seen once. Source: PBMCs, taken on the day of the yellow fever booster vaccination. All receptors come from a man aged 25-45 years who received the YFV17D yellow fever vaccine.

This clonotype has only a few counts. The V gene is TRBV5-1, the J gene TRBJ2-5, with TRBD1 matching 7 bases. The CDR3 has 15 amino acids. The germline V gene encodes CDR1 SGHRS and CDR2 YFSETQ. V dropped 0 bases and J dropped 5; count of bases not matched to a gene: 7. The CDR3 protein is CASSLANRGSETQYF. CDR3 DNA sequence: TGCGCCAGCAGCTTGGCCAACAGGGGCTCCGAGACCCAGTACTTC.

Only a few counts were recorded for this clonotype. This chain connects TRBV25-1 to TRBJ2-5, with 7 bases aligning to TRBD2. The CDR3 has 13 residues. In germline, CDR1 is MGHDK, CDR2 SYGVNS. Unmatched junction bases numbered 9, after V lost 5 bases and J lost 9 bases. CDR3 coding DNA: TGTGCCAGCAGTATAGCGGACGCGGGGGCCCAGTACTTC. Its translation is CASSIADAGAQYF. The full variable domain, completed using reference TRBV25-1 and TRBJ2-5, is EADIYQTPRYLVIGTGKKITLECSQTMGHDKMYWYQQDPGMELHLIHYSYGVNSTEKGDLSSESTVSRIRTEHFPLTLESARPSHTSQYLCASSIADAGAQYFGPGTRLLVL.

This clonotype was seen only a few times. This chain links TRBV7-8 with TRBJ1-2; D is possibly TRBD1 (5 bases). V lost 4 bases, J lost 4 bases, and 19 bases lay in between. Looked up from germline, CDR1 is SGHVS and CDR2 is FQNEAQ. This CDR3 spans 16 amino acids. This chain's CDR3 is CASSYNRTSVAYGYTF. The CDR3 DNA follows: TGTGCCAGCAGCTACAATCGGACATCGGTTGCCTATGGCTACACCTTC.

The chain recombines TRBV5-1 with TRBJ2-7; 16 bases map to TRBD2. The CDR3 has 18 residues. Trimming cost V 4 bases and J 1 base; bases outside gene matches: 8. Germline V gene lookup returns CDR1 SGHRS and CDR2 YFSETQ. The CDR3 loop reads CASSPPGTSGRGSYEQYF. CDR3 nucleotide sequence: TGCGCCAGCAGCCCTCCCGGGACTAGCGGGAGGGGATCCTACGAGCAGTACTTC. Together with reference TRBV5-1 and TRBJ2-7, the CDR3 gives the full variable domain: KAGVTQTPRYLIKTRGQQVTLSCSPISGHRSVSWYQQTPGQGLQFLFEYFSETQRNKGNFPGRFSGRQFSNSRSEMNVSTLELGDSALYLCASSPPGTSGRGSYEQYFGPGTRLTVT.

This clonotype was recorded a few times. This chain connects TRBV4-3 to TRBJ2-7, with D unclear. The V end lost 2 bases, the J end lost 0 bases, and 8 bases lay between the germline ends. Germline CDR1 is LGHNA and CDR2 is YSLEER. The CDR3 is 14 residues long. The CDR3 coding sequence is TGCGCCAGCAGCCAAAGCAGGTTCTCCTACGAGCAGTACTTC. It codes for CASSQSRFSYEQYF.

This clonotype was detected a few times. The rearrangement links TRBV7-2 to TRBJ2-1, with a tentative D call TRBD1 (6 bases). Germline CDR1 and CDR2: SGHTA and FQGNSA. CDR3 length: 15 amino acids. V was trimmed by 6 bases and J by 0 bases, leaving 12 bases between them. CDR3 nucleotides: TGTGCCAGCAGACCCGACAGGTACTCCTACAATGAGCAGTTCTTC. This encodes CASRPDRYSYNEQFF.

The J gene is TRBJ2-5, the V gene TRBV7-2, with D unresolved. V was trimmed by 0 bases and J by 1 base, leaving 9 bases between them. Germline V gene data show CDR1 as SGHTA and CDR2 as FQGNSA. There are 15 residues in the CDR3. The CDR3 reads CASSLAVGSQETQYF. The CDR3 nucleotides read TGTGCCAGCAGCTTAGCGGTAGGGTCCCAAGAGACCCAGTACTTC.

Ten or more counts support this clonotype. The CDR3 spells CSVSGQGSTDTQYF. CDR3 nucleotides: TGCAGCGTGTCGGGACAGGGAAGCACAGATACGCAGTATTTT. The genes are TRBV29-1 and TRBJ2-3; 9 bases fit TRBD1. V shed 6 bases and J 0 bases; nucleotides not matched to a gene: 4. CDR1 and CDR2 from the germline V gene are SQVTM and ANQGSEA. The CDR3 loop spans 14 amino acids.

The chain carries TRBV4-3 and TRBJ2-5; tentatively, D is TRBD1 (5 bases). Between the trimmed V and J ends, which lost 0 bases and 4 bases, there was a span of 15 bases. Germline-derived CDR1 and CDR2 are LGHNA and YSLEER. The CDR3 extends over 16 amino acids. CDR3 sequence: CASSQDLRGLGETQYF. The CDR3 DNA reads as TGCGCCAGCAGCCAAGATCTTAGGGGCCTGGGAGAGACCCAGTACTTC.

The V and J genes are TRBV11-2 and TRBJ2-1, with 9 bases aligning to TRBD2. With V trimmed by 0 bases and J by 4 bases, 7 bases remained unmatched. The CDR3 is 17 residues long. From germline, CDR1 is SGHAT and CDR2 FQNNGV. CDR3 nucleotide sequence: TGTGCCAGCAGCTTAGATCGCGGACTAGCGAGATACAATGAGCAGTTCTTC. Its protein is CASSLDRGLARYNEQFF.

V is TRBV20-1 and J is TRBJ2-1, with D hard to call. This CDR3 is 13 amino acids long. Germline loops: CDR1 DFQATT, CDR2 SNEGSKA (reference sequence). Trimming took off 5 bases at V and 7 bases at J, with 15 bases between the two ends. CDR3 DNA sequence: TGCAGTGCTTCTAAGTCTCAGGCGAATGAGCAGTTCTTC. Its translation is CSASKSQANEQFF.

This clonotype was detected only a few times. CDR3 region: CASSFKTGLYSNQPQHF. The CDR3 DNA is TGTGCCAGCAGCTTTAAAACAGGCCTTTATAGCAATCAGCCCCAGCATTTT. The genes are TRBV7-2 and TRBJ1-5, with D possibly being TRBD1 (5 bases). Trimming pared 3 bases from V and 0 bases from J, leaving 15 bases between. Germline V lookup: CDR1 SGHTA, CDR2 FQGNSA. The CDR3 runs 17 residues.

This clonotype was counted only a few times. The chain links TRBV19 to TRBJ2-1, with D maybe TRBD2 (6 bases). Germline-derived CDR1 and CDR2 are LNHDA and SQIVND (reference sequence). The CDR3 is 13 residues long. V lost 4 bases to trimming and J lost 5 bases, with 9 bases between them. Here the CDR3 DNA reads TGTGCCAGTAGTAGCGGGAACCACAATGAGCAGTTCTTC. Encoded protein: CASSSGNHNEQFF. The full variable domain, its missing parts supplied by reference TRBV19 and TRBJ2-1, is DGGITQSPKYLFRKEGQNVTLSCEQNLNHDAMYWYRQDPGQGLRLIYYSQIVNDFQKGDIAEGYSVSREKKESFPLTVTSAQKNPTAFYLCASSSGNHNEQFFGPGTRLTVL.

V and J are TRBV30 and TRBJ2-2; 15 positions agree with TRBD2. Trimming cost V 0 bases and J 5 bases; bases outside gene matches: 16. Germline values: CDR1 GTSNPN, CDR2 SVGIG (reference sequence). This CDR3 contains 21 residues. This CDR3 reads CAWSVPGRTSGRAYRTGELFF. CDR3 bases: TGTGCCTGGAGTGTGCCGGGTAGGACTAGCGGGAGGGCCTATCGAACCGGGGAGCTGTTTTTT.

This chain links TRBV7-2 with TRBJ1-4; D ambiguous. The V end lost 1 base, the J end lost 6 bases, and 9 bases lay between the germline ends. This CDR3 is 14 amino acids long. Germline CDR1 reads SGHTA; CDR2 reads FQGNSA. The CDR3: CASSLVGLDEKLFF. In DNA form, the CDR3 reads TGTGCCAGCAGCTTAGTGGGTCTCGATGAAAAACTGTTTTTT.

This clonotype showed up just a few times. The CDR3 loop reads CSVEGQNTDTQYF. CDR3 bases: TGCAGCGTTGAAGGACAGAACACAGATACGCAGTATTTT. J is TRBJ2-3 and V is TRBV29-1, with a weak D call TRBD1 (5 bases). V lost 1 base and J lost 2, with 7 bases in between. Germline CDR1 is SQVTM and CDR2 is ANQGSEA. This CDR3 region has 13 residues.

There are a few counts of this clonotype. The rearrangement uses TRBV6-5 and TRBJ1-3; D is unclear. This CDR3 spans 17 amino acids. V lost 0 bases to trimming and J lost 0 bases, with 12 bases between them. CDR1 MNHEY and CDR2 SVGAGI come from the germline V gene. CDR3 sequence: CASSYSTSTSSGNTIYF. The CDR3 region has the DNA TGTGCCAGCAGTTACTCGACTTCGACTAGCTCTGGAAACACCATATATTTT.

V usage is TRBV20-1 and J usage is TRBJ1-2; 7 positions match TRBD1. CDR1 and CDR2 from the germline V gene are DFQATT and SNEGSKA (reference sequence). With 4 bases clipped from V and 4 bases from J, the junction kept 12 bases outside the gene matches. The CDR3 runs 15 residues. CDR3 residues: CSAIIPGQIFYGYTF. The CDR3 DNA follows: TGCAGTGCTATAATCCCGGGACAGATATTCTATGGCTACACCTTC.

The chain links TRBV21-1 to TRBJ2-7; the table's D gene call, TRBD1, was not cross checked with the DNA. TRBV21-1 has pseudogene status. This CDR3 is built from 18 residues. The CDR3: CASSKCKGAQPRPYEQYF. The CDR3, as DNA: TGTGCCAGCAGCAAATGCAAGGGGGCGCAACCTCGGCCCTACGAGCAGTACTTC.

This clonotype was picked up one time. The J gene is TRBJ2-5, the V gene TRBV4-3; D is uncertain. The V gene lost 0 bases and the J gene lost 2 bases, with 7 bases spanning the gap. CDR1 and CDR2 (germline): LGHNA, YSLEER. The CDR3 totals 14 residues. Here the CDR3 reads CASSQEEQQETQYF. The CDR3 DNA sequence: TGCGCCAGCAGCCAAGAAGAGCAGCAAGAGACCCAGTACTTC.

This clonotype appeared many times. The germline gene is not matched at one end of the junction; a read error may be the cause. The V gene is TRBV3-1, the J gene TRBJ2-7, with D uncertain. CDR3 length equals 11 residues. Germline CDR1 LGHDT, CDR2 YNNKEL (reference sequence). The CDR3 sequence is CASSQDRWVAF. CDR3 nucleotide sequence: TGTGCCAGCAGCCAAGATCGGTGGGTCGCATTC.

V is TRBV6-5 and J is TRBJ1-1; TRBD1 agrees at 7 bases. The germline V gene encodes CDR1 MNHEY and CDR2 SVGAGI. The length of the CDR3 is 19 residues. V was pared by 1 base and J by 0 bases, with 14 bases of the junction left unmatched. CDR3 sequence: CASSYFEAHPGQMNTEAFF. CDR3 nucleotide sequence: TGTGCCAGCAGTTACTTCGAAGCACACCCGGGACAGATGAACACTGAAGCTTTCTTT.

This clonotype has more than one count but fewer than ten. The V and J genes are TRBV7-2 and TRBJ2-5; 9 bases align to TRBD2. Looked up from germline, CDR1 is SGHTA and CDR2 is FQGNSA. V gave up 5 bases and J gave up 2 bases; unmatched junction bases: 9. The length of the CDR3 is 16 residues. This CDR3 is CASSLNRLAGQETQYF. Written as DNA, the CDR3 is TGTGCCAGCAGCCTAAACCGGCTAGCGGGACAAGAGACCCAGTACTTC.

The rearrangement uses TRBV10-3 and TRBJ2-2; D is ambiguous. Germline loops: CDR1 ENHRY, CDR2 SYGVKD. This CDR3 has 16 amino acids. Trimming removed 0 bases at V and 2 bases at J, with 10 bases between. CDR3 bases: TGTGCCATCAGTGAGTCTGCAGGTCGAAACACCGGGGAGCTGTTTTTT. The encoded protein is CAISESAGRNTGELFF.

The chain employs TRBV25-1 and TRBJ1-1; D is uncertain. Between the trimmed V and J ends, which lost 2 bases and 4 bases, there was a span of 8 bases. Germline V gene data show CDR1 as MGHDK and CDR2 as SYGVNS. This CDR3 region has 13 residues. The CDR3 here is CASSELMGTEAFF. The CDR3 region has the DNA TGTGCCAGCAGTGAACTTATGGGCACTGAAGCTTTCTTT.

This chain uses TRBV5-1 with TRBJ2-1, with 7 bases that match TRBD2. J lost 8 bases, V lost 4 bases, and 15 bases had no gene match. The germline gives CDR1 SGHRS, CDR2 YFSETQ. The CDR3 has 16 residues. The CDR3 DNA follows: TGCGCCAGCAGCCGCGGGAGATGGACGGGAGGAGATGAGCAGTTCTTC. Translated, it gives CASSRGRWTGGDEQFF.

The V call is TRBV5-1, the J call TRBJ1-5, with TRBD1 matching over 11 bases. The CDR3 runs 15 residues. V shed 4 bases, J shed 6 bases, and the junction held 6 bases outside the gene matches. The germline V gene has CDR1 SGHRS and CDR2 YFSETQ. The CDR3 DNA reads as TGCGCCAGCAGCCCCGGGACAGGGGGATCTCAGCCCCAGCATTTT. Translating gives CASSPGTGGSQPQHF.

This clonotype was recorded many times. The chain links TRBV20-1 to TRBJ2-3, with D possibly being TRBD1 (6 bases). Germline V gives CDR1 DFQATT, CDR2 SNEGSKA (reference sequence). This CDR3 is built from 14 residues. Between the trimmed V and J ends, which lost 6 bases and 4 bases, there was a span of 17 bases. Written as DNA, the CDR3 is TGCAGTGCGCTGACAGGCTCTAGGGCAGATACGCAGTATTTT. It yields the protein CSALTGSRADTQYF.

This clonotype was detected many times. The V call is TRBV20-1, the J call TRBJ1-1; D possibly corresponds to TRBD1 (5 bases). Germline V gene lookup returns CDR1 DFQATT and CDR2 SNEGSKA (reference sequence). V lost 0 bases to trimming and J lost 4 bases, with 9 bases between them. The CDR3 covers 13 residues. CDR3 sequence (DNA): TGCAGTGCTAGAGATTTAGGGGCCACTGAAGCTTTCTTT. Translation: CSARDLGATEAFF.

This clonotype was counted only a few times. A much larger clone lies one base from this, so it may be a read error. The J gene is TRBJ2-1, the V gene TRBV28; D gene unclear. Trimming took off 3 bases at V and 9 bases at J, with 6 bases between the two ends. This CDR3 has 11 residues. The V gene's germline CDR1 is MDHEN and CDR2 SYDVKM. CDR3 protein: CASSFHGEQFF. The CDR3 nucleotides are TGTGCCAGCAGTTTTCACGGTGAGCAGTTCTTC.